This T cell receptor beta chain was captured in a study of naive CD8 T cells in extremely preterm neonates. The study's findings and limits: Preterm CDR3s were shorter than older groups', with fewer N additions and less trimming.

Peripheral blood came from healthy roughly 16-56 month-old surgical children and healthy nonsmoking adults. Sorted naive CD8+ T cell numbers ranged ~19,000 to ~110,000. Sequencing was performed with immunoSEQ multiplex PCR; in TCRdb, only in-frame clones are kept and a portion is missing. Among 7,000 to 7,500 clones listed, about 98% were seen once. As regards this clone: Antigen: not known.

The CDR3 is 15 amino acids. V lost 1 base, J lost 0 bases, and 9 bases lay in between. CDR1 is MNHEY and CDR2 is SMNVEV in the germline V gene (reference sequence). The chain is built from TRBV27 and TRBJ1-1, with D hard to call. The specimen sequenced was naive CD8+ T cells from blood. The TCR was taken from a human donor in good health. CDR3 nucleotide sequence: TGTGCCAGCAGTTTATTGGAGAACTTGAACACTGAAGCTTTCTTT. It encodes CASSLLENLNTEAFF.